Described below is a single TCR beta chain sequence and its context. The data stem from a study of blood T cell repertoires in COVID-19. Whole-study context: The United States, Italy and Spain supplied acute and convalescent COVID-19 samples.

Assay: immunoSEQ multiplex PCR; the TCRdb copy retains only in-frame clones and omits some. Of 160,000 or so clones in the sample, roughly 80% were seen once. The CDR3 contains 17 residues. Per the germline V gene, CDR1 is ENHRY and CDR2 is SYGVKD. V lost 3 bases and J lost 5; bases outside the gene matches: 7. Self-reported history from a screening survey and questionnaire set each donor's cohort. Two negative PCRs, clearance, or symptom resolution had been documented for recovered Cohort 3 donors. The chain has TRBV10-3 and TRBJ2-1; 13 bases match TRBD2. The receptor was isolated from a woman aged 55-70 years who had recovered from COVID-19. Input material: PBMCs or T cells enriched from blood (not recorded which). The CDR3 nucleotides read TGTGCCATCAGTGATCCTACTAGCGGGGGGGCCGACAATGAGCAGTTCTTC. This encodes CAISDPTSGGADNEQFF.